A selection of T cell receptor beta chains follows, all from one sample in a study of vaccination effects on CD4 cells after COVID-19. Produced via immunoSEQ multiplex PCR; TCRdb's table is partial and in-frame only. The sample has fewer than 40,000 clones, approximately 70% seen once. No antigens are known for them. Material: CD4+ T cells from PBMCs cultured with SARS-CoV-2 spike peptides, obtained before COVID-19 vaccination. Source of these receptors: a human donor who received a COVID-19 vaccine. Each CDR3 is given without its conserved first and last residue.

j_gene | v_gene | len | CDR3aa
TRBJ2-5 | TRBV12-3/TRBV12-4 | 10 | ASSLDLAAQY
TRBJ1-2 | TRBV15 | 11 | ATSREFRYGYT
TRBJ1-2 | TRBV9 | 13 | ASSVGTSPKIGYT
TRBJ1-2 | TRBV18 | 11 | ASSPVGSYGYT
TRBJ1-5 | TRBV2 | 15 | ASSEGGGWRSNQPQH
TRBJ1-5 | TRBV2 | 13 | ASSERSPSNQPQH
TRBJ2-1 | TRBV27 | 11 | ASSLYRGGEQF
TRBJ2-7 | TRBV7-2 | 13 | ASSLARRSQGEQY
TRBJ2-5 | TRBV28 | 13 | ASSRTSGRQETQY
TRBJ2-1 | TRBV5-1 | 13 | ASSFGKRGDYEQF
TRBJ1-3 | TRBV6-5 | 12 | ASSPGLEGNTIY
TRBJ1-2 | TRBV9 | 13 | ASSVGRGFGYGYT
TRBJ2-7 | TRBV19 | 11 | ASSIGHSYEQY
TRBJ1-4 | TRBV7-2 | 13 | ASSNEAGNNEKLF
TRBJ1-6 | TRBV7-9 | 12 | ASSLNIRDSPLH
TRBJ1-4 | TRBV11-2 | 12 | ASSLGSVNEKLF
TRBJ1-4 | TRBV19 | 12 | ASALGTANEKLF
TRBJ2-5 | TRBV6-4 | 11 | ASSRAAGETQY
TRBJ2-3 | TRBV5-6 | 14 | ASSLSGGSRTDTQY
TRBJ2-1 | TRBV5-6 | 12 | ASSFRDLYNEQF
TRBJ1-4 | TRBV29-1 | 12 | SVEERGLGEKLF
TRBJ2-3 | TRBV12-5 | 20 | ASGRTGSPGLAGANSTDTQY
TRBJ2-1 | TRBV10-3 | 14 | AISGQGMGAGGEQF
TRBJ2-5 | TRBV5-5 | 14 | ASSTGTSGVTETQY
TRBJ2-7 | TRBV24-1 | 10 | ATSARGYEQY
TRBJ2-7 | TRBV28 | 11 | ATGTGVIYEQY
TRBJ1-2 | TRBV19 | 17 | ASTRPERKAAAKRDGYT
TRBJ2-7 | TRBV19 | 12 | ASSRQGKEYEQY
TRBJ1-1 | TRBV7-9 | 13 | ASSSPPMKNTEAF
TRBJ1-2 | TRBV24-1 | 13 | ATSDFGDRGHGYT
TRBJ1-1 | TRBV10-3 | 13 | AIRQPWGSNTEAF
TRBJ2-7 | TRBV21-1 | 13 | ASSNPDRGAYEQY
TRBJ1-1 | TRBV7-9 | 12 | ASSLGGQGTEAF
TRBJ1-1 | TRBV19 | 12 | ASSIAGANTEAF
TRBJ2-7 | TRBV7-2 | 12 | ASSLNPRGGEQY
TRBJ1-1 | TRBV5-1 | 12 | ASSFSQGDTEAF
TRBJ1-2 | TRBV7-2 | 10 | ASSFRGDGYT
TRBJ1-2 | TRBV9 | 15 | ASSGSRPETSNYGYT
TRBJ2-3 | TRBV6-5 | 13 | ASSYSGSSTDTQY
TRBJ1-5 | TRBV15 | 12 | ATTSRRDYQPQH
TRBJ2-3 | TRBV5-1 | 10 | ASSLSTDTQY
TRBJ1-1 | TRBV19 | 13 | ATRPLAYTNTEAF
TRBJ1-5 | TRBV18 | 12 | ASSPAGLGQPQH
TRBJ1-5 | TRBV19 | 13 | ASSIGQWGNQPQH
TRBJ2-7 | TRBV5-6 | 14 | ASSLGSGQRPYEQY
TRBJ2-3 | TRBV7-9 | 12 | ASSPRQSTDTQY
TRBJ1-6 | TRBV7-9 | 12 | ASRRQGRGSPLH
TRBJ1-2 | TRBV27 | 12 | ASSLRGGLYGYT
TRBJ1-1 | TRBV2 | 13 | ASSGGEGWMAEAF
TRBJ1-1 | TRBV2 | 10 | ASTREGTEAF
TRBJ1-3 | TRBV9 | 12 | ASSVESSGNTIY
TRBJ2-1 | TRBV9 | 13 | ASSRDYFRYNEQF
TRBJ2-1 | TRBV7-9 | 16 | ASSFIPRLAGGPDEQF
TRBJ1-2 | TRBV20-1 | 9 | SADGTGGYT
TRBJ2-1 | TRBV4-1 | 16 | ASSPDPGLAGGNNEQF
TRBJ1-1 | TRBV5-1 | 14 | ASRTDPGWMNTEAF
TRBJ1-2 | TRBV4-3 | 13 | ASSQAAGKFGGYT
TRBJ2-1 | TRBV7-2 | 13 | ASSLAGGRYNEQF
TRBJ1-6 | TRBV30 | 10 | ACGRDNSPLH
TRBJ2-2 | TRBV27 | 12 | ASSFWENTGELF